A single sample is the source of the 7 T cell receptor beta chains below, sequenced in a study of T cells in Graves' hyperthyroidism and ophthalmopathy. Amplified regions were TCR beta CDR3 sequences from RNA transcripts. TCR CDR3 underwent first-round RT-PCR with the HTBI primer set. TCRdb processed the multiplex PCR reads anew with MiXCR; each CDR3 protein has one entry. This table has about 350,000 distinct CDR3 sequences, about 18% appearing once. The sample consisted of blood. Source of these receptors: a woman aged 25 to 39 with Graves' hyperthyroidism that later progressed to Graves' ophthalmopathy.

This clonotype was found many times. The chain employs TRBV28 and TRBJ2-7; maybe TRBD1 (6 bases). This CDR3 is built from 16 residues. V dropped 5 bases and J dropped 0 bases, with 17 bases sitting between them. Germline values: CDR1 MDHEN, CDR2 SYDVKM. The CDR3 spells CASSPETGRSSYEQYF. CDR3 coding DNA: TGTGCCAGCAGTCCCGAGACAGGCAGGAGCTCCTACGAGCAGTACTTC.

This clonotype occurred many times. This sequence joins TRBV27 and TRBJ2-7; 12 bases fit TRBD2. Germline V lookup: CDR1 MNHEY, CDR2 SMNVEV (reference sequence). There are 14 residues in the CDR3. After removal of 4 bases from V and 2 bases from J, the junction contained 0 bases not matched to a gene. The DNA of the CDR3 is TGTGCCAGCAGTTGGACTAGCGGGACCTACGAGCAGTACTTC. Its protein is CASSWTSGTYEQYF.

This clonotype was detected ten times or more. This rearrangement joins TRBV14 to TRBJ2-5, with D possibly TRBD2 on 5 matching bases. Trimming stripped 2 bases from V and 2 bases from J, with 12 bases between. This CDR3 contains 15 residues. CDR1 and CDR2 (germline): SGHDN, FVKESK. The CDR3 nucleotides are TGTGCCAGCAGCCAAAACTACGGGAAGCAAGAGACCCAGTACTTC. This gives the protein CASSQNYGKQETQYF.

This clonotype has a count of ten or more. The chain couples TRBV18 to TRBJ2-5; D remains ambiguous. CDR1 and CDR2 (germline): KGHSH, LQKENI. Trimming removed 0 bases from V and 1 base from J, with 3 bases in between. The CDR3 spans 13 residues. The CDR3 protein is CASSPPIQETQYF. CDR3 bases: TGTGCCAGCTCACCACCGATCCAAGAGACCCAGTACTTC. Complete variable domain (other parts from reference TRBV18 and TRBJ2-5): NAGVMQNPRHLVRRRGQEARLRCSPMKGHSHVYWYRQLPEEGLKFMVYLQKENIIDESGMPKERFSAEFPKEGPSILRIQQVVRGDSAAYFCASSPPIQETQYFGPGTRLLVL.

This clonotype occurred many times. The CDR3 DNA reads as TGCGCCAGCAGTGGGACAGCAGCTCCCAGCGAGCAGTACTTC. This sequence encodes CASSGTAAPSEQYF. The rearrangement uses TRBV5-1 and TRBJ2-7, with 7 bases aligning to TRBD1. Trimming at V came to 5 bases and at J to 6 bases, leaving 11 bases not matched to a gene. Per the germline V gene, CDR1 is SGHRS and CDR2 is YFSETQ. There are 14 residues in the CDR3.

This clonotype occurred many times. The chain uses TRBV5-1 and TRBJ2-7, with D possibly matching TRBD2 (5 bases). This CDR3 has 13 amino acids. Germline CDR1 is SGHRS and CDR2 is YFSETQ. The ends were cut back, 1 base at V and 4 bases at J, with 9 bases in the middle. CDR3 sequence (DNA): TGCGCCAGCAGCTTGTTTGGAGGTTACGAGCAGTACTTC. This encodes CASSLFGGYEQYF.

This clonotype was counted many times. The chain uses TRBV27 and TRBJ2-7, with D tentatively TRBD1 (6 bases). Looked up from germline, CDR1 is MNHEY and CDR2 is SMNVEV (reference sequence). Trimming pared 4 bases from V and 2 bases from J, leaving 9 bases between. The CDR3 covers 13 residues. The CDR3 sequence: CASSWTVTYEQYF. The CDR3 nucleotides are TGTGCCAGCAGTTGGACAGTTACCTACGAGCAGTACTTC.